Below, 20 T cell receptor beta chains from the same sample are listed, as sequenced in a study of OX40 agonist ivuxolimab in advanced cancers. Repertoires were generated with immunoSEQ multiplex PCR, while TCRdb's copy carries only in-frame clones and drops some. The sample has 55,000 to 70,000 clones; around four fifths are singletons. The source was CD4+ or CD8+ T cells sorted from blood, collected in a trial of the OX40 agonist ivuxolimab. Receptor source: an adult with an advanced solid tumor such as melanoma, head and neck, liver or kidney cancer.

This chain connects TRBV19 to TRBJ2-2, with 8 bases matching TRBD2. Trimming removed 7 bases from V and 5 bases from J; junction bases left unmatched: 15. Looked up from germline, CDR1 is LNHDA and CDR2 is SQIVND (reference sequence). The CDR3 has 17 residues. As DNA, the CDR3 is TGTGCCAGTAAACTTAGCGGGGTCCGAGGGAAAACCGGGGAGCTGTTTTTT. Its translation: CASKLSGVRGKTGELFF.

The gene calls are TRBV7-2 and TRBJ1-1, with unresolved D. Trimming removed 1 base from V and 1 base from J, with 7 bases in between. This CDR3 region has 14 residues. The germline V gene encodes CDR1 SGHTA and CDR2 FQGNSA. The CDR3 DNA reads TGTGCCAGCAGCTTAGGGCGGGCGAACACTGAAGCTTTCTTT. This translates into CASSLGRANTEAFF.

This clone showed up just a few times. The rearrangement links TRBV15 to TRBJ1-4; TRBD1 is a possible D gene (5 bases). Trimming removed 1 base from V and 4 bases from J, with 7 bases in between. Germline loops: CDR1 LNHNV, CDR2 YYDKDF (reference sequence). This CDR3 spans 14 amino acids. CDR3 amino acids: CATSRGQGNEKLFF. DNA of the CDR3: TGTGCCACCAGCAGAGGGCAGGGTAATGAAAAACTGTTTTTT.

The chain employs TRBV5-4 and TRBJ2-7, with 14 bases aligning to TRBD2. V lost 3 bases to trimming and J lost 1 base; unmatched junction nucleotides: 3. From germline, CDR1 is SGHNT and CDR2 YYREEE (reference sequence). The CDR3 is 16 amino acids. The CDR3 sequence is CASSSGLAGGSYEQYF. The CDR3 nucleotides read TGTGCCAGCAGCTCTGGACTAGCGGGAGGATCCTACGAGCAGTACTTC.

The chain couples TRBV9 to TRBJ2-1; D may be TRBD1 or TRBD2 (5 bases each). V lost 0 bases and J lost 7, with 14 bases in between. CDR1 is SGDLS, CDR2 YYNGEE, per germline. The CDR3 is 15 residues long. CDR3 residues: CASSVAVREGNEQFF. The CDR3 DNA sequence: TGTGCCAGCAGCGTAGCGGTCCGCGAGGGGAATGAGCAGTTCTTC.

The chain uses TRBV14 and TRBJ1-1; no clear D gene. CDR3 length: 14 amino acids. Germline loops: CDR1 SGHDN, CDR2 FVKESK. Trimming cost V 4 bases and J 1 base, with 10 bases left between them. The CDR3 bases are TGTGCCAGCAGCCCCGGCAGGCAGAACACTGAAGCTTTCTTT. Its translation is CASSPGRQNTEAFF.

This clone appeared a few times. This rearrangement joins TRBV28 to TRBJ2-1, with no clear D. This CDR3 comprises 15 residues. V was cut by 3 bases and J by 5 bases, with 14 bases left in between. CDR1 is MDHEN, CDR2 SYDVKM, per germline. CDR3 in amino acids: CASSLLALTDNEQFF. CDR3 bases: TGTGCCAGCAGTTTGCTCGCGTTAACAGACAATGAGCAGTTCTTC.

The chain carries TRBV5-4 and TRBJ1-1; 7 nucleotides align to TRBD1. This CDR3 has 13 residues. Losses at the gene ends were 5 bases for V and 1 base for J; bases not matched to a gene: 2. CDR1 is SGHNT and CDR2 is YYREEE in the germline V gene (reference sequence). The DNA of the CDR3 is TGTGCCAGCAGGGGACAGCAGAACACTGAAGCTTTCTTT. As protein: CASRGQQNTEAFF.

The chain links TRBV14 to TRBJ2-5; TRBD1 agrees at 8 bases. Germline loops: CDR1 SGHDN, CDR2 FVKESK. After removal of 2 bases from V and 5 bases from J, the junction contained 10 bases not matched to a gene. CDR3 length equals 16 residues. The CDR3 nucleotides read TGTGCCAGCAGCCAACCTCAGGGGGCGGAATTGGAGACCCAGTACTTC. Residues: CASSQPQGAELETQYF.

V usage is TRBV11-1 and J usage is TRBJ1-1, with unresolved D. The CDR3 length is 15 residues. Germline CDR1 reads SGHAT; CDR2 reads FQDESV (reference sequence). Trimming cost V 1 base and J 0 bases, with 9 bases left between them. CDR3 sequence: CASSLVGKMNTEAFF. CDR3 DNA: TGTGCCAGCAGCTTAGTAGGGAAAATGAACACTGAAGCTTTCTTT.

J is TRBJ2-5 and V is TRBV10-1; D is possibly TRBD2 (6 bases). The DNA matches TRBJ2-7 better at its end, which makes the J call doubtful. The CDR3 runs to 17 residues. Germline-derived CDR1 and CDR2 are WNHNN and SYGVQD (reference sequence). CDR3 nucleotides: TGCGCCACCAGCAGCGCCTGTTCGTGGGGGGAGGCCTACGAGCAGTACTTC. Protein: CATSSACSWGEAYEQYF.

CDR3 nucleotide sequence: TGTGCCAGCAGTTTGACGGGAGGTGTCGGCTACACCTTC. This translates into CASSLTGGVGYTF. This chain uses TRBV28 with TRBJ1-2; no firm D call. Germline V CDR1 and CDR2: MDHEN, SYDVKM. Trimming shortened V by 3 bases and J by 8 bases, and 13 bases separated the two germline ends. The CDR3 has 13 residues.

This clone was found a few times. CDR3 in amino acids: CASSSFPRGPGYNEQFF. The CDR3 bases are TGTGCCAGCAGCTCCTTTCCCAGGGGCCCGGGATACAATGAGCAGTTCTTC. The chain recombines TRBV7-2 with TRBJ2-1, with D tentatively TRBD1 (6 bases). V was pared by 4 bases and J by 4 bases, with 20 bases between. CDR3 length: 17 residues. CDR1 and CDR2 from the germline V gene are SGHTA and FQGNSA.

The chain is built from TRBV20-1 and TRBJ1-1; D gene unclear. The V end was cut by 2 bases, the J end by 13 bases, with 11 bases between. Germline values: CDR1 DFQATT, CDR2 SNEGSKA (reference sequence). The CDR3 has 10 residues. Here the CDR3 reads CSARYGLSFF. The CDR3, as DNA: TGCAGTGCTAGATACGGATTGAGTTTCTTT.

J is TRBJ2-3 and V is TRBV6-6; D not resolved. The CDR3 length is 12 residues. The germline gives CDR1 MNHNY, CDR2 SVGAGI (reference sequence). V lost 5 bases to trimming and J lost 4 bases, with 7 bases between them. The CDR3: CASSLQADTQYF. DNA of the CDR3: TGTGCCAGCAGTCTTCAGGCAGATACGCAGTATTTT.

The chain joins TRBV4-1 to TRBJ1-2; the D is unclear. V shed 0 bases and J shed 5 bases, with 13 bases lying between them. The CDR3 consists of 15 residues. CDR1 MGHRA and CDR2 YSYEKL come from the germline V gene. CDR3 nucleotide sequence: TGCGCCAGCAGCCAAGATGTAGGAAAGCTATATGGCTACACCTTC. Residues: CASSQDVGKLYGYTF.

The CDR3 bases are TGTGCCACCAGCAGGGGAGGGCAGGGGGGCACCGGGGAGCTGTTTTTT. This encodes CATSRGGQGGTGELFF. The chain employs TRBV15 and TRBJ2-2, with D tentatively TRBD1 or TRBD2 (7 bases each). This CDR3 has 16 amino acids. Germline V lookup: CDR1 LNHNV, CDR2 YYDKDF (reference sequence). V was pared by 3 bases and J by 4 bases, with 15 bases between.

CDR3 in amino acids: CAWSVLNGGSQETQYF. CDR3 bases: TGTGCCTGGAGTGTACTTAACGGAGGCTCCCAGGAGACCCAGTACTTC. The chain is built from TRBV30 and TRBJ2-5; possibly TRBD2 for D (5 bases). CDR1 and CDR2 (germline): GTSNPN, SVGIG (reference sequence). V lost 0 bases and J 5 bases, leaving 19 bases between the germline ends. This CDR3 spans 16 amino acids. The full variable domain, completed using reference TRBV30 and TRBJ2-5, is SQTIHQWPATLVQPVGSPLSLECTVEGTSNPNLYWYRQAAGRGLQLLFYSVGIGQISSEVPQNLSASRPQDRQFILSSKKLLLSDSGFYLCAWSVLNGGSQETQYFGPGTRLLVL.

J is TRBJ2-1 and V is TRBV30; 7 bases agree with TRBD1. The CDR3 is made up of 12 amino acids. The germline CDR1 and CDR2 sequences are GTSNPN and SVGIG (reference sequence). Germline trimming cut 1 base from V and 9 bases from J; bases unmatched to any gene: 3. CDR3 protein: CAWSAQGVEQFF. CDR3 DNA sequence: TGTGCCTGGAGTGCCCAGGGGGTTGAGCAGTTCTTC. Full variable domain (rest looked up from reference TRBV30 and TRBJ2-1): SQTIHQWPATLVQPVGSPLSLECTVEGTSNPNLYWYRQAAGRGLQLLFYSVGIGQISSEVPQNLSASRPQDRQFILSSKKLLLSDSGFYLCAWSAQGVEQFFGPGTRLTVL.

The J gene is TRBJ2-2, the V gene TRBV5-5; tentatively, D is TRBD1 (7 bases). This CDR3 contains 17 residues. CDR1 is SGHKS, CDR2 YYEKEE, per germline (reference sequence). V lost 6 bases and J 4 bases, leaving 22 bases between the germline ends. In nucleotides, the CDR3 is TGTGCCAGCACGCCGACAGGGACTGGAGGGGGCACCGGGGAGCTGTTTTTT. Translation: CASTPTGTGGGTGELFF.